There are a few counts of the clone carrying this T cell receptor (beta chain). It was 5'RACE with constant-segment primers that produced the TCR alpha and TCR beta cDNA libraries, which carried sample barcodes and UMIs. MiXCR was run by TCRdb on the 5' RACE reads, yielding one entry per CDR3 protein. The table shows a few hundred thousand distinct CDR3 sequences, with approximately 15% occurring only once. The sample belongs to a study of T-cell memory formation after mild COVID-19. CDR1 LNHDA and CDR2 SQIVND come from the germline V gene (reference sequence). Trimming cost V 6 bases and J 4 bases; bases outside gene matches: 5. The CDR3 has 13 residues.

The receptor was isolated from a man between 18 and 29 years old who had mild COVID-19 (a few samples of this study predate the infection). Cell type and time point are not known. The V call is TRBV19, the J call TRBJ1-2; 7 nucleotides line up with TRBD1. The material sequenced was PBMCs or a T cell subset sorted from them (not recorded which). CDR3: CASRGQTPYGYTF. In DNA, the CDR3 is TGTGCCAGTAGGGGACAGACACCCTATGGCTACACCTTC.